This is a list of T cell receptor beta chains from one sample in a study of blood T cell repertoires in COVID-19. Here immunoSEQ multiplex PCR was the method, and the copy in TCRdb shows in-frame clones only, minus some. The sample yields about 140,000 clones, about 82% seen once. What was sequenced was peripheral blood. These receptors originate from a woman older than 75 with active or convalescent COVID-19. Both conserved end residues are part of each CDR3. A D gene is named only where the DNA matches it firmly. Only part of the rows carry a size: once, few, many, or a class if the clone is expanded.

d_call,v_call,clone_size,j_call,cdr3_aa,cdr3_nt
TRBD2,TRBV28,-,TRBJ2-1,CASSASGSSYNEQFF,TGTGCCAGCAGCGCTAGCGGTAGCTCCTACAATGAGCAGTTCTTC
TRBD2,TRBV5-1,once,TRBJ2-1,CASSLLAGGIYNEQFF,TGCGCCAGCAGCCTTTTAGCGGGGGGGATCTACAATGAGCAGTTCTTC
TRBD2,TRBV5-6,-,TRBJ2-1,CASSLPGLAVNEQFF,TGTGCCAGCAGCCTACCGGGACTAGCGGTCAATGAGCAGTTCTTC
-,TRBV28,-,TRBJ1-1,CASSIRTDKAFF,TGTGCCAGCAGTATCAGGACAGATAAAGCTTTCTTT
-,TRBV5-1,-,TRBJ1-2,CASTEGASGPNYGYTF,TGCGCCAGCACCGAAGGGGCCTCAGGGCCGAACTATGGCTACACCTTC
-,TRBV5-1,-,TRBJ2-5,CASSLESGVQETQYF,TGCGCCAGCAGCTTGGAGTCGGGAGTCCAAGAGACCCAGTACTTC
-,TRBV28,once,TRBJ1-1,CASSDGGRGVGAFF,TGTGCCAGCAGTGACGGGGGGCGCGGGGTGGGCGCTTTCTTT
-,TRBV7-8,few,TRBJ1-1,CASSITGIRDTEAFF,TGTGCCAGCAGCATAACAGGGATTAGGGACACTGAAGCTTTCTTT
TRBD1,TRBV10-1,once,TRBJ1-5,CASRTDRDQPQHF,TGCGCCAGCAGAACGGACAGGGATCAGCCCCAGCATTTT
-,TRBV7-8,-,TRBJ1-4,CASSLDSGRNEKLFF,TGTGCCAGCAGCTTAGACAGTGGGCGAAATGAAAAACTGTTTTTT
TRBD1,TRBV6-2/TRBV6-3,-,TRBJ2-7,CASSYTDRQGIYEQYF,TGTGCCAGCAGTTACACAGACAGACAGGGCATCTACGAGCAGTACTTC
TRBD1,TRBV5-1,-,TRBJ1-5,CASSLGGGQPQHF,TGCGCCAGCAGCTTAGGGGGCGGTCAGCCCCAGCATTTT
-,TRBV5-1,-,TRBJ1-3,CASSSRDGSSGNTIYF,TGCGCCAGCAGCTCTCGGGACGGGAGCTCTGGAAACACCATATATTTT
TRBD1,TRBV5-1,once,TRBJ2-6,CASRERQGSGANVLTF,TGCGCCAGCAGAGAAAGACAGGGCTCTGGGGCCAACGTCCTGACTTTC
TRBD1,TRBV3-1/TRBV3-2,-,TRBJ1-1,CASNPTGRSGTEAFF,TGTGCCAGCAACCCGACAGGGAGGTCGGGCACTGAAGCTTTCTTT
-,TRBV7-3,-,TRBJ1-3,CASSLQASSGNTIYF,TGTGCCAGCAGCTTGCAGGCATCGAGTGGAAACACCATATATTTT
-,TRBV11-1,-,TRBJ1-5,CASSITANQPQHF,TGTGCCAGCAGTATTACAGCTAATCAGCCCCAGCATTTT
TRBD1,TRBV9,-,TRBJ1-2,CASSEQGAGYGYTF,TGTGCCAGCAGCGAACAGGGGGCTGGTTATGGCTACACCTTC
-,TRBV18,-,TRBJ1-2,CASSPPSGAVGYTF,TGTGCCAGCTCACCACCGTCAGGGGCGGTTGGCTACACCTTC
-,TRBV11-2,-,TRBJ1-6,CASSLGGSVEYNSPLHF,TGTGCCAGCAGCTTAGGAGGGAGTGTAGAGTATAATTCACCCCTCCACTTT
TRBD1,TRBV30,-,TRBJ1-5,CAWSGQGGQPQHF,TGTGCCTGGAGTGGACAGGGTGGTCAGCCCCAGCATTTT
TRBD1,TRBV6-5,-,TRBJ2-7,CASSYGQGARDEQYF,TGTGCCAGCAGTTACGGACAGGGGGCAAGGGACGAGCAGTACTTC